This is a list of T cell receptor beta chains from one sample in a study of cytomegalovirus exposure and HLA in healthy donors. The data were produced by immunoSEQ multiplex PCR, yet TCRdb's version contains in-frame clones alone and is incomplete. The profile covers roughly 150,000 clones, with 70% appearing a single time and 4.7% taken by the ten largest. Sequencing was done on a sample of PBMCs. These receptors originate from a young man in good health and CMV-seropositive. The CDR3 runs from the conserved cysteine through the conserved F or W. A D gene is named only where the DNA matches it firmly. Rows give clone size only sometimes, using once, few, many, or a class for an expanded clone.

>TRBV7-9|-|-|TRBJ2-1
TGTGCCAGCAGCTTAGTCGGGTCCGACAATGAGCAGTTCTTC
CASSLVGSDNEQFF
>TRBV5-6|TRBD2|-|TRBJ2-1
TGTGCCAGCAGCTTAGCGGGGGGGCCGGATTCCTACAATGAGCAGTTCTTC
CASSLAGGPDSYNEQFF
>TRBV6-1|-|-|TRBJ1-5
TGTGCCAGCAGTGAAACGGGGAGCAATCAGCCCCAGCATTTT
CASSETGSNQPQHF
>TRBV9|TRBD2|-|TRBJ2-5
TGTGCCAGCAGCTCCCCGGGAGGGGGGCTACAAGAGACCCAGTACTTC
CASSSPGGGLQETQYF
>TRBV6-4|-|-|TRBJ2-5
TGTGCCAGCAGTTGCGTCCAAGAGACCCAGTACTTC
CASSCVQETQYF
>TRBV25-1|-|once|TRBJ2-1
TGTGCCAGCAGTGAATTTTACCCGGTCACAGGAGGGGACAATGAGCAGTTCTTC
CASSEFYPVTGGDNEQFF
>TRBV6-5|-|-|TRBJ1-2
TGTGCCAGCAGTAACCGGGAAAGATGGCTCGACTTC
CASSNRERWLDF
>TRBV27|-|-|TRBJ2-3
TGTGCCAGCAGTTTATTACAGGGCAGAGATACGCAGTATTTT
CASSLLQGRDTQYF
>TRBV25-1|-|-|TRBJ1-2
TGTGCCAGCAGTGAATCATCAGGCGGGTTTAACTATGGCTACACCTTC
CASSESSGGFNYGYTF
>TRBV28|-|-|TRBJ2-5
TGTGCCAGCAGCCCTAGTGAGGGAGGCAGGCCCCAGTACTTC
CASSPSEGGRPQYF
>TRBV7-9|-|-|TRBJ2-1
TGTGCCAGCAGCTCTGGCACGGGGAATGAGCAGTTCTTC
CASSSGTGNEQFF
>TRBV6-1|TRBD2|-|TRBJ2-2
TGTGCCAGCAAAGGACTAGCGGACCGGACCGGGGAGCTGTTTTTT
CASKGLADRTGELFF
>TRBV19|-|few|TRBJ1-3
TGTGCCAGTAGCGCACAGGGCCCCTCTGGAAACACCATATATTTT
CASSAQGPSGNTIYF
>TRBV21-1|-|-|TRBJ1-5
TGTGCCAGCAGCCACGACAGCCGCAATCAGCCCCAGCATTTT
CASSHDSRNQPQHF
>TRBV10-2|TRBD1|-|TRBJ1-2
TGCGCCAGCAGTGAAGAAGGGGGCTCATATGGCTACACCTTC
CASSEEGGSYGYTF
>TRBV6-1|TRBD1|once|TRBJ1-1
TGTGCCAGCAGTGAGGTCGACAGGGTAAACACTGAAGCTTTCTTT
CASSEVDRVNTEAFF
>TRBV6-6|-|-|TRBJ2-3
TGTGCCAGCAGTTTAACGACGGGAGATACGCAGTATTTT
CASSLTTGDTQYF
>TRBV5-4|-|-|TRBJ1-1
TGTGCCAGCAGCCTCCCGAACACTGAAGCTTTCTTT
CASSLPNTEAFF
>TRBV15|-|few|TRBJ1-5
TGTGCCACCAGCAAGGGGACTCCTAGCAATCAGCCCCAGCATTTT
CATSKGTPSNQPQHF
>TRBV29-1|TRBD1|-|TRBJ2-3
TGCAGCGTTGACCGGTCCGGGACAGTCACAGATACGCAGTATTTT
CSVDRSGTVTDTQYF
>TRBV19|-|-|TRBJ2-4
TGTGCCAGTAGTATTCCCGGAAACATTCAGTACTTC
CASSIPGNIQYF
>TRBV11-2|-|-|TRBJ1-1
TGTGCCAGCAGCTTGGTACAGGGCGGCACTGAAGCTTTCTTT
CASSLVQGGTEAFF
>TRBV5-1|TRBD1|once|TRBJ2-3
TGCGCCAGCAGCTCTGGGACAGCAGCCCACACAGATACGCAGTATTTT
CASSSGTAAHTDTQYF
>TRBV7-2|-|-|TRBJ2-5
TGTGCCAGCAGAGGAGGGACTGATAGAGAGACCCAGTACTTC
CASRGGTDRETQYF
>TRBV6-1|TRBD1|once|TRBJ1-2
TGTGCCAGCAGTGAAGCGGCGACAGGGGGTCTTGGCTACACCTTC
CASSEAATGGLGYTF
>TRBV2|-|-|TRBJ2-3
TGTGCCATCCCTGACAGCCTACGAGACCCCACAGATACGCAGTATTTT
CAIPDSLRDPTDTQYF
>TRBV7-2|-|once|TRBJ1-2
TGTGCCAGCAGCTCCACGCGGGGGAGGGGCTACACCTTC
CASSSTRGRGYTF
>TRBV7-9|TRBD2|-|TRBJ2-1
TGTGCCAGCAGCTTTCGGCTAGCGGGAGGTTACAATGAGCAGTTCTTC
CASSFRLAGGYNEQFF
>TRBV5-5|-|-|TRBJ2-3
TGTGCCAGCAGCTCCAGGGCTTTAGGTACAGATACGCAGTATTTT
CASSSRALGTDTQYF
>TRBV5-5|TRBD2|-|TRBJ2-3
TGTGCCAGCAGCTTGCCGATACTAGCGGGGGGGTCGGGAGATACGCAGTATTTT
CASSLPILAGGSGDTQYF
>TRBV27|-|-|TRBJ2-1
TGTGCCAGCAGGGGGGGTAGCTCCTACAATGAGCAGTTCTTC
CASRGGSSYNEQFF
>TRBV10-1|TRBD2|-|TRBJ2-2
TGCGCCAGCAGTGATGGGACTAGCGGGACGTCGTGGACCGGGGAGCTGTTTTTT
CASSDGTSGTSWTGELFF
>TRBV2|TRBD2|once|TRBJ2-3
TGTGCCAGCATGTCTAGCGGGTCTAGCACAGATACGCAGTATTTT
CASMSSGSSTDTQYF
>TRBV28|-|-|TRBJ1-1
TGTGCCAGCAGCTATGGACAGTCTGAAGCTTTCTTT
CASSYGQSEAFF
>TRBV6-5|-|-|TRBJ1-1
TGTGCCAGCAGTTCGCCGGGTTCCCTACGGGGCACTGAAGCTTTCTTT
CASSSPGSLRGTEAFF
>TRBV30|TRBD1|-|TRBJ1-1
TGTGCCTCCCCGGGACAGGGGAACACTGAAGCTTTCTTT
CASPGQGNTEAFF
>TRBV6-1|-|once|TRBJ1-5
TGTGCCAGCAGGCAGGTAAACAATCAGCCCCAGCATTTT
CASRQVNNQPQHF
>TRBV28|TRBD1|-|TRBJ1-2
TGTGCCAGCAGTCCCGGGACAGGGTACTTTGGGGGCTACACCTTC
CASSPGTGYFGGYTF
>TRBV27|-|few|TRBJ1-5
TGTGCCAGCAGTCCCTCGGGGGTGCACCAGCCCCAGCATTTT
CASSPSGVHQPQHF
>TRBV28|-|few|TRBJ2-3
TGTGCCAGCAGTTTATTGGCGGGATGGCCAGATACGCAGTATTTT
CASSLLAGWPDTQYF